The sequence of this TCR beta chain was determined in a study of T cell repertoires in cytomegalovirus infection. Study-wide points: Summed frequency of public TCR beta families distinguished CMV carriers with the relevant HLA. There were HLA-C-restricted CMV-specific TCR beta clonotypes dominating the ex vivo response.

In regard to this clonotype: Its antigen is not identified.

CDR3 length: 15 amino acids. Trimming removed 2 bases from V and 7 bases from J, with 12 bases in between. Via MiXCR, TCRdb re-called the reads, giving one row per CDR3 protein. The sample contains some 250,000 distinct CDR3 sequences, approximately 8.3% of which appear only once. The receptor was derived from a human donor in good health (CMV status not recorded). Some clones in this sample may be carry-over from other donors' samples. Sequencing was carried out using PBMCs. This chain links TRBV12-3 or TRBV12-4 with TRBJ1-6; D might be TRBD1 (6 bases). The CDR3 sequence is CASSLFGQPNSPLHF. The CDR3, as DNA: TGTGCCAGCAGTTTATTCGGACAGCCGAATTCACCCCTCCACTTT.